These 23 T cell receptor beta chains originate from one sample sequenced in a study of blood T cells in healthy people across ages. A sample-barcoded 5' primer and a J-beta primer mix were used in a second PCR of roughly 7 to 11 cycles. MiXCR, run by TCRdb on the 5' RACE reads, gives a single entry per CDR3 protein. The sample includes 1.5 million to 2 million distinct CDR3 sequences, about 32% seen only once; the top ten take about 11%. Sequenced: blood. The receptors shown here come from a woman aged 30 to 39 in good health.

V gene TRBV7-9 combines with J gene TRBJ2-1; 10 positions agree with TRBD1. CDR3 length equals 15 residues. CDR1 and CDR2 from the germline V gene are SEHNR and FQNEAQ (reference sequence). The V gene end was trimmed by 5 bases and the J gene end by 6 bases; junction bases not matched to a gene: 7. CDR3: CASSPRQGASNEQFF. The CDR3 region has the DNA TGTGCCAGCAGCCCCCGACAGGGGGCGTCCAATGAGCAGTTCTTC.

The rearrangement uses TRBV13 and TRBJ2-1, with D maybe TRBD2 (6 bases). TRBJ2-7 matches the DNA end more closely, so the J call is doubtful. Germline values: CDR1 PRHDT, CDR2 FYEKMQ (reference sequence). The CDR3 loop spans 15 amino acids. In nucleotides, the CDR3 is TGTGCCACGAGGGAGGAGGGGAGCTCCTACAATGAGCAGTACTTC. This codes for CATREEGSSYNEQYF.

V gene TRBV27 combines with J gene TRBJ1-1; possible D gene TRBD1, 6 bases. The V gene's germline CDR1 is MNHEY and CDR2 SMNVEV (reference sequence). The length of the CDR3 is 17 residues. V was cut by 5 bases and J by 0 bases, with 19 bases left in between. The CDR3, as DNA: TGTGCCAGCAGTAGGACCGGGGGGCTTGTGGTGAACACTGAAGCTTTCTTT. Encoded protein: CASSRTGGLVVNTEAFF.

V gene TRBV4-1 combines with J gene TRBJ2-1, with D tentatively TRBD1 or TRBD2 (6 bases each). The CDR3 sequence is 16 residues long. Per germline, CDR1 MGHRA and CDR2 YSYEKL. Trimming pared 0 bases from V and 4 bases from J, leaving 13 bases between. The CDR3 protein is CASSQDGGTKYNEQFF. CDR3 DNA: TGCGCCAGCAGCCAAGATGGCGGGACAAAGTACAATGAGCAGTTCTTC.

This sequence joins TRBV9 and TRBJ2-3; 10 bases line up with TRBD2. V trimming: 1 base; J trimming: 2 bases; junction bases outside the gene matches: 10. The CDR3 runs 18 residues. Germline assignment: CDR1 SGDLS and CDR2 YYNGEE. CDR3 bases: TGTGCCAGCAGCGTACAGCTAGCGGGAGAGCGATTCACAGATACGCAGTATTTT. Protein: CASSVQLAGERFTDTQYF.

This sequence joins TRBV2 and TRBJ2-7; 9 bases are shared with TRBD1. This CDR3 has 15 residues. The V and J ends lost 2 bases and 3 bases, in that order; junction bases with no gene match: 5. Germline V CDR1 and CDR2: SNHLY, FYNNEI. The DNA for the CDR3 is TGTGCCAGCAGTGAAATGACAGGGGGTTTCTACGAGCAGTACTTC. Translating gives CASSEMTGGFYEQYF.

The table lists this clonotype with a few counts. The rearrangement joins TRBV2 to TRBJ2-3, with D perhaps matching TRBD1 (6 bases). Germline V CDR1 and CDR2: SNHLY, FYNNEI. Trimming took off 5 bases at V and 1 base at J, with 13 bases between the two ends. This CDR3 has 15 residues. CDR3 residues: CASSRGGQRTDTQYF. CDR3 coding DNA: TGTGCCAGCAGTCGAGGGGGACAACGCACAGATACGCAGTATTTT.

This chain uses TRBV12-3 or TRBV12-4 with TRBJ1-5; D perhaps matches TRBD1 (6 bases). The germline V and J ends were trimmed by 2 bases and 6 bases, with 14 bases remaining between them. The CDR3 is 15 residues long. The CDR3 nucleotides are TGTGCCAGCAGTTTAATCAGGGGAGCGGGTCAGCCCCAGCATTTT. Protein product: CASSLIRGAGQPQHF.

The rearrangement uses TRBV5-1 and TRBJ2-5; perhaps TRBD2 as D (6 bases). This CDR3 has 13 amino acids. V lost 4 bases and J 2 bases, leaving 9 bases between the germline ends. In germline, CDR1 is SGHRS, CDR2 YFSETQ. CDR3 protein: CASSNGGQETQYF. CDR3 bases: TGCGCCAGCAGCAACGGGGGACAAGAGACCCAGTACTTC.

This clonotype was seen many times. The chain couples TRBV9 to TRBJ2-5; 12 nucleotides align to TRBD1. Germline CDR1 and CDR2: SGDLS and YYNGEE. The CDR3 extends over 16 amino acids. V lost 0 bases to trimming and J lost 4 bases; unmatched junction nucleotides: 4. CDR3 protein: CASSVGGTGGRETQYF. CDR3 DNA sequence: TGTGCCAGCAGCGTAGGGGGGACAGGGGGCCGAGAGACCCAGTACTTC.

This clonotype occurred a few times. The rearrangement joins TRBV9 to TRBJ2-7, with TRBD2 matching over 10 bases. The germline gives CDR1 SGDLS, CDR2 YYNGEE. V was pared by 4 bases and J by 3 bases, with 7 bases of the junction left unmatched. There are 15 residues in the CDR3. DNA of the CDR3: TGTGCCAGCAGCCCCAGAGGGACTAGCGACTACGAGCAGTACTTC. It encodes CASSPRGTSDYEQYF.

The chain employs TRBV25-1 and TRBJ1-1; TRBD1 matches 7 bases. This CDR3 is built from 14 residues. After removal of 6 bases from V and 4 bases from J, the junction contained 8 bases not matched to a gene. In germline, CDR1 is MGHDK, CDR2 SYGVNS. CDR3 nucleotides: TGTGCCAGCAGCCTAGGGGGCGCGGCCACTGAAGCTTTCTTT. It codes for CASSLGGAATEAFF.

The chain combines TRBV19 with TRBJ2-1; 8 bases fit TRBD2. The junction had 9 bases not matched to a gene; V was cut back by 9 bases and J by 8 bases. Germline assignment: CDR1 LNHDA and CDR2 SQIVND (reference sequence). This CDR3 region has 13 residues. CDR3: CASYGGGWHEQFF. CDR3 nucleotides: TGTGCCAGCTACGGGGGGGGATGGCATGAGCAGTTCTTC.

The chain is built from TRBV15 and TRBJ2-1; no clear D gene. The J call may be wrong; the DNA end is better matched by TRBJ2-7. The CDR3 is 14 amino acids. CDR1 and CDR2 (germline): LNHNV, YYDKDF (reference sequence). CDR3 amino acids: CATSRDNSYNEQYF. The CDR3 DNA is TGTGCCACCAGCAGAGACAACTCCTACAATGAGCAGTACTTC.

In DNA form, the CDR3 reads TGTGCCAGCAGCCCCCGGGACAGGGGATTTCTTAGCAATCAGCCCCAGCATTTT. Translated, it gives CASSPRDRGFLSNQPQHF. This chain uses TRBV7-3 with TRBJ1-5, with 10 bases identical to TRBD1. The length of the CDR3 is 18 residues. CDR1 and CDR2 (germline): SGHTA, FQGTGA. V dropped 5 bases and J dropped 0; count of bases not matched to a gene: 10.

V usage is TRBV5-1 and J usage is TRBJ2-5, with 14 bases lining up with TRBD2. The CDR3 is 17 residues long. The J segment lost 2 bases and the V segment lost 2 bases, leaving 5 bases of the junction unmatched. Germline V lookup: CDR1 SGHRS, CDR2 YFSETQ. In DNA form, the CDR3 reads TGCGCCAGCAGCTTCGGGACTAGCGGGGGACTACAAGAGACCCAGTACTTC. Protein: CASSFGTSGGLQETQYF.

The chain has TRBV18 and TRBJ2-1, with D possibly matching TRBD1 (6 bases). Trimming cost V 6 bases and J 8 bases, with 11 bases left between them. This CDR3 has 12 amino acids. The V gene's germline CDR1 is KGHSH and CDR2 LQKENI. For the CDR3, the DNA is TGTGCCAGCTCCCTACAGGGTCATGAGCAGTTCTTC. Translation: CASSLQGHEQFF.

This chain connects TRBV13 to TRBJ2-1; D remains unclear. Between the trimmed V and J ends, which lost 5 bases and 8 bases, there was a span of 13 bases. Germline V CDR1 and CDR2: PRHDT, FYEKMQ (reference sequence). CDR3 length: 13 residues. CDR3 sequence (DNA): TGTGCCAGCAGCCTAACCTTGGACGATGAGCAGTTCTTC. Translating it yields CASSLTLDDEQFF.

This clonotype was seen only a few times. This chain joins TRBV9 and TRBJ2-1, with D possibly matching TRBD1 (6 bases). TRBJ2-7 matches the DNA end more closely, so the J call is doubtful. Germline CDR1 SGDLS, CDR2 YYNGEE. There are 13 residues in the CDR3. CDR3 nucleotide sequence: TGTGCCAGCAGCCCCGGGGCAGGGGATGAGCAGTACTTC. It yields the protein CASSPGAGDEQYF.

A remark on this clonotype: A single base separates this from a much larger clone, so it may be a read error. V usage is TRBV7-8 and J usage is TRBJ2-7; weak D call: TRBD2 (5 bases). The V end was cut by 3 bases, the J end by 4 bases, with 10 bases between. Germline-derived CDR1 and CDR2 are SGHVS and FQNEAQ. There are 13 residues in the CDR3. In DNA form, the CDR3 reads TGTGCCAGCAGCTTGTACGGGGTGTACGAGCAGTACTTC. The encoded protein is CASSLYGVYEQYF.

This clonotype was seen only a few times. The chain combines TRBV9 with TRBJ1-2, with a tentative D call TRBD1 (5 bases). This CDR3 contains 15 residues. Trimming cost V 3 bases and J 6 bases, with 18 bases left between them. Looked up from germline, CDR1 is SGDLS and CDR2 is YYNGEE. CDR3 amino acids: CASSGHRGRGNGYTF. The CDR3 bases are TGTGCCAGCAGCGGGCATCGGGGAAGGGGAAATGGCTACACCTTC.

This clonotype appeared a few times. V gene TRBV20-1 combines with J gene TRBJ2-7, with 7 nucleotides matching TRBD2. V trimming: 0 bases; J trimming: 2 bases; junction bases outside the gene matches: 10. This CDR3 spans 16 amino acids. The germline CDR1 and CDR2 sequences are DFQATT and SNEGSKA (reference sequence). CDR3 protein: CSARDPAGPLAYEQYF. In nucleotides, the CDR3 is TGCAGTGCTAGAGATCCAGCGGGACCGCTGGCCTACGAGCAGTACTTC.

This clonotype was detected only a few times. The chain links TRBV3-1 to TRBJ1-1; no reliable D call. This CDR3 is built from 12 residues. V was cut by 11 bases and J by 9 bases, with 19 bases left in between. CDR1 and CDR2 from the germline V gene are LGHDT and YNNKEL (reference sequence). The CDR3 DNA is TGTGCCCGAACGGGTAGGTTTGCCAAAGCTTTCTTT. The encoded protein is CARTGRFAKAFF.